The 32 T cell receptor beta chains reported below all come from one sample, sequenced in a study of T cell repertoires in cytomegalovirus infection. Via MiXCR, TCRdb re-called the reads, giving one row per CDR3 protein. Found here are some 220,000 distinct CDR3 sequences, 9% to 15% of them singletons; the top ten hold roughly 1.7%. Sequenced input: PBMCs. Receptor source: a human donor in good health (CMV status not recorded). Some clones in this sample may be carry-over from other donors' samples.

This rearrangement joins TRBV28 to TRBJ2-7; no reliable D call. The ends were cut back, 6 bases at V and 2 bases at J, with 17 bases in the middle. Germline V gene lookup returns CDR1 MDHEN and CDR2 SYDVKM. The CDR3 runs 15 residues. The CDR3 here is CASSSDSLPPYEQYF. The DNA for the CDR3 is TGTGCCAGCAGCTCTGACTCTCTGCCACCCTACGAGCAGTACTTC.

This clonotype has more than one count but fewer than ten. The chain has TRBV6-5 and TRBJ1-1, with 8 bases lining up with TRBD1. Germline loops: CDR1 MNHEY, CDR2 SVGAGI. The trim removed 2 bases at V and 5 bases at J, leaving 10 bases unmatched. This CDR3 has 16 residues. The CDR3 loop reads CASSYSQGARGTEAFF. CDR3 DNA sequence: TGTGCCAGCAGTTACAGCCAGGGGGCGAGGGGGACTGAAGCTTTCTTT.

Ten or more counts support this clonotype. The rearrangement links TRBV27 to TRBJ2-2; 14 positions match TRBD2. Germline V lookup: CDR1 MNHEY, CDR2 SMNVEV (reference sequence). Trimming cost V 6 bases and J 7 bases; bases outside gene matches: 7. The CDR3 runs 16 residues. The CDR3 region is CASSPGLAGGIGELFF. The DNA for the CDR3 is TGTGCCAGCAGCCCAGGACTAGCGGGAGGTATCGGGGAGCTGTTTTTT.

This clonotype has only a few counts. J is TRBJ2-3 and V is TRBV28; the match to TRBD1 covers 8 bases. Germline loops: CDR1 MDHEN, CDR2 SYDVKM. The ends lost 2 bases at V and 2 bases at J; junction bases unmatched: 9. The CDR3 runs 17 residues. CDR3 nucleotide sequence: TGTGCCAGCAGTTTAATTGGTGGACAGGGCTTCACAGATACGCAGTATTTT. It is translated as CASSLIGGQGFTDTQYF.

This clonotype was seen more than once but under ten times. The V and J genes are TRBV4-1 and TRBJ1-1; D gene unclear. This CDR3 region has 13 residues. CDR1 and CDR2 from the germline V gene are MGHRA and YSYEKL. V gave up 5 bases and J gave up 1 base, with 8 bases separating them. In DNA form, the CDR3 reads TGCGCCAGCAGCATTACAGAGAACACTGAAGCTTTCTTT. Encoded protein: CASSITENTEAFF.

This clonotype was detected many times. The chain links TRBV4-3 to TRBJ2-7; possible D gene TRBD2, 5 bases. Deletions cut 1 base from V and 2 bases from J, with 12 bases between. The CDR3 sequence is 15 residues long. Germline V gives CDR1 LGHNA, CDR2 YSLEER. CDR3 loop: CASSQAVYGTYEQYF. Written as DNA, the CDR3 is TGCGCCAGCAGCCAAGCGGTCTACGGGACCTACGAGCAGTACTTC.

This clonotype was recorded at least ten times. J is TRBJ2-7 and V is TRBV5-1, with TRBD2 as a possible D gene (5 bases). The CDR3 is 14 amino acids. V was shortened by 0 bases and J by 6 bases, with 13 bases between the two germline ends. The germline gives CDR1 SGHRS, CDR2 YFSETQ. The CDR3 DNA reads TGCGCCAGCAGCTTGGCGGGGTCGTCGCTCGAGCAGTACTTC. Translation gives CASSLAGSSLEQYF.

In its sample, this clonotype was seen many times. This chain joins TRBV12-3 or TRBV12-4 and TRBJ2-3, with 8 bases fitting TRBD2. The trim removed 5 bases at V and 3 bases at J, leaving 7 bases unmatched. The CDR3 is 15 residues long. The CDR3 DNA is TGTGCCAGCAGTCTACAGCGGGGGTTTACAGATACGCAGTATTTT. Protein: CASSLQRGFTDTQYF.

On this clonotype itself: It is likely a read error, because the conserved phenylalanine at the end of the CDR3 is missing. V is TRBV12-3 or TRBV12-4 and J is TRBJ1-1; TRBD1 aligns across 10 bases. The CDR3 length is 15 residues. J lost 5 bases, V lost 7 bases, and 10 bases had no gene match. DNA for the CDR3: TGTGCCAGCACCTCGGACAGGGGGAGGGGAACTGAAGCTTTCTTA. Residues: CASTSDRGRGTEAFL.

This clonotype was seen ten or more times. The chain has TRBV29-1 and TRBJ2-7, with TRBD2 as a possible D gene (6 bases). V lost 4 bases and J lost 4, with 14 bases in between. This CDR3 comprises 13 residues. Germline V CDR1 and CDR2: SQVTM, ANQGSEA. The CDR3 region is CSVVSRERYEQYF. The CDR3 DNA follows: TGCAGCGTTGTCTCCCGGGAGAGGTACGAGCAGTACTTC.

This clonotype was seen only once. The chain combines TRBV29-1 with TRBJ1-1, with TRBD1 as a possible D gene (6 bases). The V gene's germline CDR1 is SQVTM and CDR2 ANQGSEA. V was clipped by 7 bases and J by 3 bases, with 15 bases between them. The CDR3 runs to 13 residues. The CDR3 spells CSGIVGAYTEAFF. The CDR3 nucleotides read TGCAGCGGGATTGTGGGGGCTTACACTGAAGCTTTCTTT.

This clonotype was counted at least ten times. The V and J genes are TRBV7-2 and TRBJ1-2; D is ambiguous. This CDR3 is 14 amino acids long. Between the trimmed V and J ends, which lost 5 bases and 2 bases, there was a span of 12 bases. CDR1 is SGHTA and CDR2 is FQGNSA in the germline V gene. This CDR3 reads CASSVEGANYGYTF. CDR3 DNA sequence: TGTGCCAGCAGCGTAGAGGGAGCCAACTATGGCTACACCTTC.

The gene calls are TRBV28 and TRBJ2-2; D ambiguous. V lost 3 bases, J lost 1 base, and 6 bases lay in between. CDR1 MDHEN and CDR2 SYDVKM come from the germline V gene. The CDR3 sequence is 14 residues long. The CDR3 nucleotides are TGTGCCAGCAGTTTGATAGGGAACACCGGGGAGCTGTTTTTT. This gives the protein CASSLIGNTGELFF. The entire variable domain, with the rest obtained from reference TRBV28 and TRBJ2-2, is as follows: DVKVTQSSRYLVKRTGEKVFLECVQDMDHENMFWYRQDPGLGLRLIYFSYDVKMKEKGDIPEGYSVSREKKERFSLILESASTNQTSMYLCASSLIGNTGELFFGEGSRLTVL.

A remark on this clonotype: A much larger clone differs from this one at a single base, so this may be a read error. Here the CDR3 DNA reads TGTGCCAGCAGTGGGGCGGGAGGAGGGCCCCAGCATTTT. It is translated as CASSGAGGGPQHF. The rearrangement links TRBV2 to TRBJ1-5; D not resolved. Germline CDR1 reads SNHLY; CDR2 reads FYNNEI. The length of the CDR3 is 13 residues. Trimming removed 4 bases from V and 9 bases from J, with 13 bases in between. Full variable domain (remainder filled in from reference TRBV2 and TRBJ1-5): EPEVTQTPSHQVTQMGQEVILRCVPISNHLYFYWYRQILGQKVEFLVSFYNNEISEKSEIFDDQFSVERPDGSNFTLKIRSTKLEDSAMYFCASSGAGGGPQHFGDGTRLSIL.

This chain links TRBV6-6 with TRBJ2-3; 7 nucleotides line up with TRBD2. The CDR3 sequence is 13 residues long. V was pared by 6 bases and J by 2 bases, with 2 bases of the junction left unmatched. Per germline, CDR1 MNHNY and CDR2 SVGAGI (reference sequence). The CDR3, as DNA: TGTGCCAGCAGGGGGACTAACACAGATACGCAGTATTTT. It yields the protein CASRGTNTDTQYF.

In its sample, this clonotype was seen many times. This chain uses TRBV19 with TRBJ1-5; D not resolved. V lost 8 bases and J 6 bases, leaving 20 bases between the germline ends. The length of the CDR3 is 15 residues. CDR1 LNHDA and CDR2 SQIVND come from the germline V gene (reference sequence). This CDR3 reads CASSLGVGVRQPQHF. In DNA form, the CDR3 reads TGTGCCAGTTCCCTGGGTGTCGGGGTACGTCAGCCCCAGCATTTT.

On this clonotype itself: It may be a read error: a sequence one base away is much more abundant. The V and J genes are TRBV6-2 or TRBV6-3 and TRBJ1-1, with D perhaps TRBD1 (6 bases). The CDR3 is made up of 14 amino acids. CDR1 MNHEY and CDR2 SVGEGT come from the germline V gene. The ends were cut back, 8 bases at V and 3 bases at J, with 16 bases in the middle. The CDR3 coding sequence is TGTGCCAGCCTTCCCAGGGGATTTGACACTGAAGCTTTCTTT. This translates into CASLPRGFDTEAFF.

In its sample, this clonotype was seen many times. CDR3 amino acids: CASRPAGDGGWERIQYF. DNA of the CDR3: TGTGCCAGCAGACCGGCCGGGGACGGGGGGTGGGAACGAATTCAGTACTTC. The genes are TRBV28 and TRBJ2-4; 7 positions agree with TRBD2. CDR1 is MDHEN, CDR2 SYDVKM, per germline. The V segment lost 6 bases and the J segment 10 bases; nucleotides outside the gene matches: 21. This CDR3 comprises 17 residues.

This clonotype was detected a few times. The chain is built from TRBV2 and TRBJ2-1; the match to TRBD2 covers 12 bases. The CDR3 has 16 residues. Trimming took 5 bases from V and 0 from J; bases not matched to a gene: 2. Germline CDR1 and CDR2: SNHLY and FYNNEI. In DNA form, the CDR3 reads TGTGCCAGCAGTACTAGCGGGAGGAGCTCCTACAATGAGCAGTTCTTC. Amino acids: CASSTSGRSSYNEQFF.

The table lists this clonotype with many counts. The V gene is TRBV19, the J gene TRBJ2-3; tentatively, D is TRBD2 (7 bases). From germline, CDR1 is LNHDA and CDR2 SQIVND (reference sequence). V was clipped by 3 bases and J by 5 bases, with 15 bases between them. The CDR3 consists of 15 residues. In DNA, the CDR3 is TGTGCCAGTAGTATGTTTAGGGAGGGGGGAGATACGCAGTATTTT. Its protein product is CASSMFREGGDTQYF.

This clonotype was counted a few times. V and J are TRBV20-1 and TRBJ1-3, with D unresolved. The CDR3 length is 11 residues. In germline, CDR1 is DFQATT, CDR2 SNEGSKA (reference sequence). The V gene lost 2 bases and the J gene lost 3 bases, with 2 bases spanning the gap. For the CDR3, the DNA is TGCAGTGCTAGACGTGGAAACACCATATATTTT. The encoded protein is CSARRGNTIYF.

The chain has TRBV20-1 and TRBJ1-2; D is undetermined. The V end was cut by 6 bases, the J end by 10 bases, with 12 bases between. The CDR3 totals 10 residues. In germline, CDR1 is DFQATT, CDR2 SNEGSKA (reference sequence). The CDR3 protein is CSATPEAYTF. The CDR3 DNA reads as TGCAGTGCCACCCCTGAGGCCTACACCTTC.

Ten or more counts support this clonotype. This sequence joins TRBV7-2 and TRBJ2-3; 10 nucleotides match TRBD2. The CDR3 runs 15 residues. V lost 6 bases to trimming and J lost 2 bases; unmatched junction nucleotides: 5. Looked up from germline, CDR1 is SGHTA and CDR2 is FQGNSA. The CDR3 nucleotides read TGTGCCAGCAGTCCACTAGCGGGACTCACAGATACGCAGTATTTT. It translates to CASSPLAGLTDTQYF.

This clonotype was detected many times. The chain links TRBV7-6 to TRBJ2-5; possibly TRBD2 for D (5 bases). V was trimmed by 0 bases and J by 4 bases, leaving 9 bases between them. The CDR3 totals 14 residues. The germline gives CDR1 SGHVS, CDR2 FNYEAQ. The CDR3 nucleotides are TGTGCCAGCAGCTTAGCCGGAGGAATAGAGACCCAGTACTTC. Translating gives CASSLAGGIETQYF.

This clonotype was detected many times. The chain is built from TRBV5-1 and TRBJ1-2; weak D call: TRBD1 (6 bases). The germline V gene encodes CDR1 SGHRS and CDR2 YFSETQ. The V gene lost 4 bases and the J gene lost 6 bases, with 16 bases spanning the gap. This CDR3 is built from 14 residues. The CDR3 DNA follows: TGCGCCAGCAGCCAGTCGACAGGTAGAGATGGCTACACCTTC. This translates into CASSQSTGRDGYTF.

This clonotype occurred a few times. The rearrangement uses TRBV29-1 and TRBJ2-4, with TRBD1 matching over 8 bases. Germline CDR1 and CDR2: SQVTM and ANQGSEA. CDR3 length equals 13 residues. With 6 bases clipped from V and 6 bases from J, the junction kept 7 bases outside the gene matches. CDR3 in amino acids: CSVGQGSGNIQYF. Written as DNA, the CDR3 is TGCAGCGTAGGACAGGGATCCGGAAACATTCAGTACTTC. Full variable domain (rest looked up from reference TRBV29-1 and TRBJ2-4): SAVISQKPSRDICQRGTSLTIQCQVDSQVTMMFWYRQQPGQSLTLIATANQGSEATYESGFVIDKFPISRPNLTFSTLTVSNMSPEDSSIYLCSVGQGSGNIQYFGAGTRLSVL.

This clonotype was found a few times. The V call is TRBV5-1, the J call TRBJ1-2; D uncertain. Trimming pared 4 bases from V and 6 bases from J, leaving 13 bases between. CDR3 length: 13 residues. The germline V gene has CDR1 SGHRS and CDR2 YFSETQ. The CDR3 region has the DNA TGCGCCAGCAGCCCTGACTGGAAAAATGGCTACACCTTC. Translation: CASSPDWKNGYTF.

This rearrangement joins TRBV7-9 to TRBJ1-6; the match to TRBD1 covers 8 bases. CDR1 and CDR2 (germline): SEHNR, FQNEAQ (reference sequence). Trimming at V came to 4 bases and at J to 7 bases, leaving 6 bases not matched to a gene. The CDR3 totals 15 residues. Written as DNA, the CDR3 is TGTGCCAGCAGCTGGGACAGGTCCAAGAATTCACCCCTCCACTTT. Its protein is CASSWDRSKNSPLHF. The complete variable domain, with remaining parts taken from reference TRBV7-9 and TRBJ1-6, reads DTGVSQNPRHKITKRGQNVTFRCDPISEHNRLYWYRQTLGQGPEFLTYFQNEAQLEKSRLLSDRFSAERPKGSFSTLEIQRTEQGDSAMYLCASSWDRSKNSPLHFGNGTRLTVT.

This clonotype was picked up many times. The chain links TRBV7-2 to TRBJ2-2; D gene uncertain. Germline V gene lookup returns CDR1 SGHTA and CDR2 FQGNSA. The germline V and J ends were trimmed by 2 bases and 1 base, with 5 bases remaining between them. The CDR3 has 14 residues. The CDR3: CASSLWGNTGELFF. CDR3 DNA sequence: TGTGCCAGCAGCTTATGGGGGAACACCGGGGAGCTGTTTTTT.

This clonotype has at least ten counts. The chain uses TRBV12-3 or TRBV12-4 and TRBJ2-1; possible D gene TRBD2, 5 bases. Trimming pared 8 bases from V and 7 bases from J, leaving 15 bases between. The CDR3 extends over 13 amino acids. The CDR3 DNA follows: TGTGCCAGCCAAAAAGGAGCGGCTAATGAGCAGTTCTTC. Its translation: CASQKGAANEQFF.

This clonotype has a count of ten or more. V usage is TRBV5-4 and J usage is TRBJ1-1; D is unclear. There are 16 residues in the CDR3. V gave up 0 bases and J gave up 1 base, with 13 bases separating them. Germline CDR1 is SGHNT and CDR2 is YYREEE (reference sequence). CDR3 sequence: CASSLGGPGRNTEAFF. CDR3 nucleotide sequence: TGTGCCAGCAGCTTGGGGGGTCCGGGAAGGAACACTGAAGCTTTCTTT.

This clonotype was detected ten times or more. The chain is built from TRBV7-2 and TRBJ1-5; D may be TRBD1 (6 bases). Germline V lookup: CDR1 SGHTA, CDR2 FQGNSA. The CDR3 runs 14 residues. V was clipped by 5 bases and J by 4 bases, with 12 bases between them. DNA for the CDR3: TGTGCCAGCAGCGCGGACAGCGGGAATCAGCCCCAGCATTTT. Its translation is CASSADSGNQPQHF.